This T cell receptor beta chain was sequenced during a study of T cell responses to AZD1222 COVID-19 vaccine (dated by TCRdb to the early 2020s). For the wider study: AZD1222 recipients given second doses at about 4 weeks or at about 12 weeks were pooled, since spike-specific TCR depth and breadth were not found to differ between the two schedules. TCR sequencing was performed for some 250 trial participants, of whom 200 to 220 were given two doses of AZD1222 and around 25 were given two doses of MenACWY control vaccine. Enrollment into the trials was organized by age into subgroups of 18-55, 56-69 and 70-plus years, and those subgroups contained roughly 150, 30 and 60 TCR-sequenced participants, respectively.

This specimen's time point label, per the study, means: baseline before first vaccination. The vaccinee samples were drawn from two UK trials, COV001 and COV002, one of which was a single-blind randomized controlled phase 2/3 trial testing AZD1222 (ChAdOx1 nCoV-19) in healthy adults. Trial participant PBMC samples were collected at day 0 and day 28 after the second dose for TCRbeta chain sequencing. Reading the germline V gene gives CDR1 MGHRA and CDR2 YSYEKL. The CDR3 runs 14 amino acids, cysteine and phenylalanine included. Only CDR3 DNA is held: 42 bases, read in frame from base 1. V lost 0 bases and J lost 10 bases; the stretch between them is 12 bases long. Summary of the overall study and its limitations: In the small 56-69-year group, the increase in depth fell short of significance, most likely because of low power. Most participants were white British and females outnumbered males, and the authors suggested that clonal diversity may have been underestimated. The whole spike protein was spanned by vaccine-associated CD4 TCRs, and dominant responses were seen in regions 160-218 and 743-854. A significant rise in spike-specific TCR breadth and depth was observed after two AZD1222 doses relative to day 0 and relative to MenACWY recipients. Reportedly, almost half of the unique spike-specific TCRs recognized epitopes lying outside the regions that are mutated in the B.1.351 and B.1.1.7 variants. Because no day 14 peak-response samples were available, the repertoires could be characterized only after the peak T cell response. Conclusions about previously exposed vaccinees were limited because only a handful of AZD1222 recipients were SARS-CoV-2 seropositive at baseline.

Concerning this clone itself: This receptor's antigen is unknown. No base quality values were provided; no much bigger clone lies one nucleotide off.

The CDR3 regions of human TCRbeta chains were analyzed by immunosequencing. In the authors' own workflow: Repertoire TCRs were matched against a reference library of SARS-CoV-2-specific TCRs generated with the MIRA antigen-specificity platform. Breadth was defined as the fraction of unique TCRs that were SARS-CoV-2-associated, and depth was defined as the fraction of total T cells that were SARS-CoV-2-associated. Using the MIRA data, each spike-specific TCR was mapped to the spike region that the TCR reacts to and placed in a CD4 or CD8 class. Log10-transformed breadth and depth values were compared by one-way ANOVA with Sidak's multiple comparisons tests. TCRdb carries this immuneACCESS record with in-frame sequences only. Its versions omit some clonotypes, under half of them owing to an unresolved V gene in the studies checked, with the rest unexplained. Clone size and V and J calls were adopted from that table, with D and trimming inferred from the DNA. The sample table contains 150,000 to 180,000 clones; only one count was recorded for less than 90% of them. The top ten constitute roughly 2.9% of the sample.

The V and J segments used are TRBV4-1 and TRBJ1-4; the D gene lacks a confident call. This TCR was sampled from an adult in good health. Sequenced here: peripheral blood, sampled on day 0 of AZD1222 vaccination. The CDR3 corresponds to CASSQDGRRGKLFF. Here is the DNA: TGCGCCAGCAGCCAAGACGGCCGTCGGGGAAAACTGTTTTTT.